The clone carrying this TCR beta chain was recorded many times. Its antigen is not identified. TCRdb re-analysed the reads in MiXCR, keeping a single row per CDR3 protein. This repertoire shows 560,000 or so distinct CDR3 sequences, approximately 15% found once; its top ten account for roughly a quarter. This sample is drawn from a study of T cell repertoires in cytomegalovirus infection. Study in general: CMV infection plus the matching HLA type was flagged by public TCR beta signatures.

The study, taken as a whole, reports: HLA-C-restricted CMV-specific TCR beta clonotypes prevailed in the ex vivo response.

Between the trimmed V and J ends, which lost 0 bases and 11 bases, there was a span of 8 bases. Germline loops: CDR1 SEHNR, CDR2 FQNEAQ (reference sequence). This CDR3 is 12 amino acids long. This receptor was obtained from a human donor in good health (CMV status not recorded). Some clones in this sample may be carry-over from other donors' samples. J is TRBJ1-5 and V is TRBV7-9, with D tentatively TRBD1 (6 bases). The sequenced sample consisted of CD8+ T cells from PBMCs. The CDR3: CASSLASGAQHF. For the CDR3, the DNA is TGTGCCAGCAGCTTAGCTTCAGGGGCCCAGCATTTT. The whole variable domain, remainder taken from reference TRBV7-9 and TRBJ1-5, is DTGVSQNPRHKITKRGQNVTFRCDPISEHNRLYWYRQTLGQGPEFLTYFQNEAQLEKSRLLSDRFSAERPKGSFSTLEIQRTEQGDSAMYLCASSLASGAQHFGDGTRLSIL.